This T cell receptor beta chain was sequenced during a study of T-cell memory formation after mild COVID-19. Study as a whole: The TCR clusters were mostly specific to one donor.

This clonotype was counted only a few times. The antigen is unknown. Whole-study findings and limits: Contracting clones from day 15 to 85 had balanced CD4/CD8; later expanders favoured CD4+. Pre-infection memory carried some responding clones, suggesting that cross-reactive memory joined. Contracting CD4+ clones were located mainly in CM and EM, and CD8+ clones in EMRA.

The V end was cut by 5 bases, the J end by 0 bases, with 13 bases between. The CDR3 is 15 residues long. In germline, CDR1 is MNHEY, CDR2 SVGAGI. TCRdb independently ran MiXCR on the 5' RACE reads; one entry per CDR3 protein. The profile shows about 310,000 distinct CDR3 sequences, roughly a fifth of them singletons. Material: PBMCs or a T cell subset sorted from them (not recorded which). The J gene is TRBJ1-1, the V gene TRBV6-5; D is unresolved. The origin of this receptor is a man aged 18 to 30 who had mild COVID-19 (a few samples of this study predate the infection). Cell type and time point are not known. The CDR3: CASSPYRRMNTEAFF. In nucleotides, the CDR3 is TGTGCCAGCAGTCCGTATCGGAGAATGAACACTGAAGCTTTCTTT.